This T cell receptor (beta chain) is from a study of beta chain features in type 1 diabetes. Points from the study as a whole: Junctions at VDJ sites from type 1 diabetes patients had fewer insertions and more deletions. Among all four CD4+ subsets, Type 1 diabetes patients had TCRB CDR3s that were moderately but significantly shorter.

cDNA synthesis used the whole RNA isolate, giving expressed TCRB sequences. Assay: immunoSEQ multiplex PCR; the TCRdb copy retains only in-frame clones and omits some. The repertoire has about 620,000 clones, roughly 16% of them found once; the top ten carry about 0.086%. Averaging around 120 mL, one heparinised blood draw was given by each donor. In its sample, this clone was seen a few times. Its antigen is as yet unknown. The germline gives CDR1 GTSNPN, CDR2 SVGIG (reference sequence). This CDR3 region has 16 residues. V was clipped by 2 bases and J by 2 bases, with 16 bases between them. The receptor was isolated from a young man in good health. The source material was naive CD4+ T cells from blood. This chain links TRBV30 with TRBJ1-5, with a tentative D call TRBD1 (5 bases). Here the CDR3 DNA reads TGTGCCTGGAGTCCAAGGGGAGGGTGGGGCAATCAGCCCCAGCATTTT. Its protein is CAWSPRGGWGNQPQHF. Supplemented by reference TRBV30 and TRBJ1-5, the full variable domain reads SQTIHQWPATLVQPVGSPLSLECTVEGTSNPNLYWYRQAAGRGLQLLFYSVGIGQISSEVPQNLSASRPQDRQFILSSKKLLLSDSGFYLCAWSPRGGWGNQPQHFGDGTRLSIL.